These T cell receptor beta chains were read from a single sample in a study of cytomegalovirus exposure and HLA in healthy donors. Assay: immunoSEQ multiplex PCR; the TCRdb copy retains only in-frame clones and omits some. The sample yields roughly 90,000 clones, roughly 72% seen once. The sample taken for sequencing was PBMCs. The receptors were gathered from a man aged 25 to 40 in good health and CMV-seropositive. The CDR3 runs from the conserved cysteine through the conserved F or W. The order of the fields is J gene, clone size, V gene, D gene, CDR3 protein, CDR3 DNA. A D gene is named only where the DNA matches it firmly. Clone size is shown for a subset of rows, as once, few, many or a class of expanded clone.

J: TRBJ1-1
size: .
V: TRBV10-2
D: .
CDR3: CASTGGGNTEAFF
DNA: TGCGCCAGCACCGGGGGTGGTAACACTGAAGCTTTCTTT

J: TRBJ1-2
size: few
V: TRBV4-1
D: .
CDR3: CASSQIQDKYPANYGYTF
DNA: TGCGCCAGCAGCCAAATCCAGGACAAATACCCAGCTAACTATGGCTACACCTTC

J: TRBJ2-3
size: .
V: TRBV7-6
D: TRBD2
CDR3: CASSPLAGGTDTQYF
DNA: TGTGCCAGCAGCCCCTTAGCGGGGGGCACAGATACGCAGTATTTT

J: TRBJ2-1
size: .
V: TRBV5-8
D: .
CDR3: CASSLEGSASYNEQFF
DNA: TGTGCCAGCAGCTTAGAGGGATCGGCCTCCTACAATGAGCAGTTCTTC

J: TRBJ1-1
size: .
V: TRBV7-9
D: .
CDR3: CASSSGGGYDTEAFF
DNA: TGTGCCAGCAGCTCCGGAGGAGGGTACGACACTGAAGCTTTCTTT

J: TRBJ1-1
size: .
V: TRBV7-2
D: .
CDR3: CASSLVIPGGTEAFF
DNA: TGTGCCAGCAGCTTAGTTATCCCGGGTGGGACTGAAGCTTTCTTT

J: TRBJ2-2
size: .
V: TRBV18
D: .
CDR3: CASSPQLPPPGELFF
DNA: TGTGCCAGCTCACCACAGCTGCCTCCCCCCGGGGAGCTGTTTTTT

J: TRBJ1-2
size: once
V: TRBV7-8
D: .
CDR3: CASSLEGRGELDGYTF
DNA: TGTGCCAGCAGCTTAGAGGGCAGGGGAGAGTTGGATGGCTACACCTTC

J: TRBJ2-7
size: .
V: TRBV5-1
D: .
CDR3: CASGTTGLDEQYF
DNA: TGCGCCAGCGGTACTACAGGCCTGGACGAGCAGTACTTC

J: TRBJ2-7
size: few
V: TRBV6-5
D: .
CDR3: CATKGSSYEQYF
DNA: TGTGCCACCAAAGGGAGCTCCTACGAGCAGTACTTC

J: TRBJ1-1
size: .
V: TRBV9
D: .
CDR3: CASSDGDTEAFF
DNA: TGTGCCAGCAGCGACGGGGACACTGAAGCTTTCTTT

J: TRBJ2-2
size: .
V: TRBV11-2
D: .
CDR3: CASSFYGLAAGELFF
DNA: TGTGCCAGCAGCTTCTATGGCCTGGCGGCCGGGGAGCTGTTTTTT

J: TRBJ1-4
size: .
V: TRBV4-2
D: .
CDR3: CASSQAPTGVDEKLFF
DNA: TGTGCCAGCAGCCAAGCACCGACGGGAGTGGATGAAAAACTGTTTTTT

J: TRBJ1-5
size: once
V: TRBV5-1
D: .
CDR3: CASSLSGLNSNQPQHF
DNA: TGCGCCAGCAGCTTGTCGGGACTGAATAGCAATCAGCCCCAGCATTTT

J: TRBJ2-3
size: .
V: TRBV5-6
D: TRBD2
CDR3: CASSLLAGGLRQYF
DNA: TGTGCCAGCAGCTTGCTAGCGGGGGGGCTTAGGCAGTATTTT

J: TRBJ2-5
size: .
V: TRBV5-1
D: TRBD2
CDR3: CASSQGTRTSGKKTQYF
DNA: TGCGCCAGCAGCCAGGGGACCCGGACTAGCGGGAAAAAGACCCAGTACTTC

J: TRBJ2-2
size: .
V: TRBV5-1
D: TRBD2
CDR3: CASSLGRDSGNTGELFF
DNA: TGCGCCAGCAGCTTAGGGAGGGACTCGGGGAACACCGGGGAGCTGTTTTTT

J: TRBJ2-1
size: .
V: TRBV5-8
D: .
CDR3: CASSSYRHNPLYNEQFF
DNA: TGTGCCAGCAGCTCCTATCGACACAACCCCCTCTACAATGAGCAGTTCTTC

J: TRBJ1-1
size: .
V: TRBV6-5
D: TRBD1
CDR3: CASSKTGPEAFF
DNA: TGTGCCAGCAGTAAGACAGGGCCTGAAGCTTTCTTT

J: TRBJ1-1
size: .
V: TRBV2
D: .
CDR3: CASSVRDTEAFF
DNA: TGTGCCAGCAGTGTCAGGGACACTGAAGCTTTCTTT

J: TRBJ2-7
size: few
V: TRBV7-2
D: TRBD2
CDR3: CASSSVAGVKEQYF
DNA: TGTGCCAGCAGCTCGGTAGCGGGAGTGAAGGAGCAGTACTTC

J: TRBJ1-2
size: .
V: TRBV2
D: .
CDR3: CASSEADRRTYGYTF
DNA: TGTGCCAGCAGTGAAGCGGACAGACGGACCTATGGCTACACCTTC

J: TRBJ1-2
size: .
V: TRBV6-1
D: TRBD1
CDR3: CASSEITGGVAYGYTF
DNA: TGTGCCAGCAGTGAAATCACAGGGGGCGTCGCCTATGGCTACACCTTC

J: TRBJ1-5
size: few
V: TRBV5-4
D: TRBD1
CDR3: CASSLDRGGQPQHF
DNA: TGTGCCAGCAGTTTAGACAGGGGGGGACAGCCCCAGCATTTT

J: TRBJ2-5
size: once
V: TRBV5-4
D: TRBD1
CDR3: CASAIGTGRLGGQETQYF
DNA: TGTGCCAGTGCGATAGGGACAGGGAGGTTGGGTGGCCAAGAGACCCAGTACTTC

J: TRBJ2-7
size: .
V: TRBV4-3
D: .
CDR3: CASSQDSSTSYEQYF
DNA: TGCGCCAGCAGCCAAGATAGTAGCACTTCCTACGAGCAGTACTTC

J: TRBJ1-1
size: .
V: TRBV5-4
D: .
CDR3: CASSLPSGYYEAFF
DNA: TGTGCCAGCAGCTTACCATCAGGGTACTATGAAGCTTTCTTT

J: TRBJ2-7
size: .
V: TRBV25-1
D: .
CDR3: CASSAQYEQYF
DNA: TGTGCCAGCAGCGCTCAGTACGAGCAGTACTTC

J: TRBJ2-3
size: .
V: TRBV6-1
D: TRBD2
CDR3: CASTKRGADTQYF
DNA: TGTGCCAGCACCAAGCGGGGAGCGGATACGCAGTATTTT

J: TRBJ1-6
size: .
V: TRBV2
D: .
CDR3: CASSTRTKNSPLHF
DNA: TGTGCCAGCAGTACCAGGACTAAAAATTCACCCCTCCACTTT

J: TRBJ2-5
size: .
V: TRBV18
D: TRBD2
CDR3: CASSPYGLAGGGIQETQYF
DNA: TGTGCCAGCTCACCATACGGACTAGCGGGAGGTGGTATACAAGAGACCCAGTACTTC

J: TRBJ2-6
size: few
V: TRBV6-5
D: TRBD2
CDR3: CASSYGTTGANVLTF
DNA: TGTGCCAGCAGTTACGGGACTACTGGGGCCAACGTCCTGACTTTC

J: TRBJ2-7
size: few
V: TRBV29-1
D: .
CDR3: CSVVSLGVGEQYF
DNA: TGCAGCGTTGTTTCGCTAGGGGTGGGTGAGCAGTACTTC

J: TRBJ2-5
size: few
V: TRBV28
D: .
CDR3: CASSRGRLQETQYF
DNA: TGTGCCAGCAGCAGAGGTAGATTACAAGAGACCCAGTACTTC

J: TRBJ2-7
size: .
V: TRBV28
D: TRBD1
CDR3: CASTGTATVYEQYF
DNA: TGTGCCAGCACCGGGACAGCCACAGTTTACGAGCAGTACTTC

J: TRBJ1-1
size: .
V: TRBV5-1
D: .
CDR3: CASSLDQGGGSFDTEAFF
DNA: TGCGCCAGCAGCTTGGACCAGGGAGGGGGATCGTTTGACACTGAAGCTTTCTTT

J: TRBJ2-7
size: .
V: TRBV28
D: .
CDR3: CASSLFNEQYF
DNA: TGTGCCAGCAGTTTATTTAACGAGCAGTACTTC

J: TRBJ1-2
size: .
V: TRBV7-9
D: .
CDR3: CASSGVDRGIEGYTF
DNA: TGTGCCAGCAGCGGCGTCGACCGAGGTATCGAAGGCTACACCTTC

J: TRBJ2-7
size: .
V: TRBV5-4
D: .
CDR3: CASSPPGQGAYEQYF
DNA: TGTGCCAGCAGCCCTCCTGGACAAGGGGCCTACGAGCAGTACTTC

J: TRBJ2-1
size: few
V: TRBV13
D: TRBD2
CDR3: CASSFFLAGGAYNEQFF
DNA: TGTGCCAGCAGCTTCTTTTTAGCGGGGGGCGCGTACAATGAGCAGTTCTTC

J: TRBJ2-3
size: .
V: TRBV7-9
D: .
CDR3: CAIGSSTDTQYF
DNA: TGTGCCATTGGGAGTAGCACAGATACGCAGTATTTT

J: TRBJ2-5
size: .
V: TRBV6-4
D: TRBD1
CDR3: CASPGQGGETQYF
DNA: TGTGCCAGCCCCGGACAGGGGGGAGAGACCCAGTACTTC

J: TRBJ2-1
size: few
V: TRBV5-1
D: TRBD2
CDR3: CASSLVLAGGPVEQFF
DNA: TGCGCCAGCAGCTTGGTTCTAGCGGGGGGGCCTGTTGAGCAGTTCTTC

J: TRBJ1-1
size: few
V: TRBV19
D: .
CDR3: CASTRTFMNTEAFF
DNA: TGTGCCAGTACCCGGACATTTATGAACACTGAAGCTTTCTTT

J: TRBJ1-1
size: .
V: TRBV25-1
D: .
CDR3: CASSESITGKGEAFF
DNA: TGTGCCAGCAGTGAATCTATAACAGGGAAAGGTGAAGCTTTCTTT

J: TRBJ1-1
size: .
V: TRBV7-9
D: .
CDR3: CASSPRTAVEAFF
DNA: TGTGCCAGCAGCCCTCGGACAGCTGTCGAAGCTTTCTTT

J: TRBJ2-7
size: .
V: TRBV30
D: TRBD2
CDR3: CAWSYIRQTITPKRGGEQYF
DNA: TGTGCCTGGAGTTACATTCGGCAGACTATAACTCCGAAGCGGGGGGGAGAGCAGTACTTC

J: TRBJ2-4
size: .
V: TRBV30
D: TRBD2
CDR3: CAWSAGLADNIQYF
DNA: TGTGCCTGGAGTGCTGGGCTAGCGGACAACATTCAGTACTTC

J: TRBJ2-1
size: .
V: TRBV29-1
D: .
CDR3: CSVAWLALNEQFF
DNA: TGCAGCGTTGCGTGGCTGGCCCTTAATGAGCAGTTCTTC

J: TRBJ1-4
size: .
V: TRBV2
D: TRBD1
CDR3: CASRSDQGANEKLFF
DNA: TGTGCCAGCAGGTCAGACCAGGGGGCTAATGAAAAACTGTTTTTT

J: TRBJ2-5
size: few
V: TRBV5-6
D: .
CDR3: CASSLGAEGTQYF
DNA: TGTGCCAGCAGCTTGGGTGCGGAGGGGACCCAGTACTTC

J: TRBJ2-2
size: .
V: TRBV5-1
D: .
CDR3: CASRSGMFTGELFF
DNA: TGCGCCAGCAGGTCAGGAATGTTCACCGGGGAGCTGTTTTTT

J: TRBJ2-7
size: .
V: TRBV7-2
D: .
CDR3: CASSLAHRSYEQYF
DNA: TGTGCCAGCAGCTTAGCGCACAGATCCTACGAGCAGTACTTC

J: TRBJ2-7
size: .
V: TRBV9
D: TRBD1
CDR3: CASSPWDRGNYEQYF
DNA: TGTGCCAGCAGCCCCTGGGACAGGGGAAACTACGAGCAGTACTTC

J: TRBJ1-1
size: .
V: TRBV7-2
D: TRBD1
CDR3: CASSRGTDYTEAFF
DNA: TGTGCCAGCAGCCGCGGGACAGACTACACTGAAGCTTTCTTT

J: TRBJ1-1
size: .
V: TRBV30
D: .
CDR3: CAWSTYGGANTEAFF
DNA: TGTGCCTGGAGTACTTATGGGGGGGCGAACACTGAAGCTTTCTTT

J: TRBJ2-1
size: .
V: TRBV28
D: TRBD2
CDR3: CASSFSGSAYNEQFF
DNA: TGTGCCAGCAGCTTTAGCGGGAGCGCCTACAATGAGCAGTTCTTC